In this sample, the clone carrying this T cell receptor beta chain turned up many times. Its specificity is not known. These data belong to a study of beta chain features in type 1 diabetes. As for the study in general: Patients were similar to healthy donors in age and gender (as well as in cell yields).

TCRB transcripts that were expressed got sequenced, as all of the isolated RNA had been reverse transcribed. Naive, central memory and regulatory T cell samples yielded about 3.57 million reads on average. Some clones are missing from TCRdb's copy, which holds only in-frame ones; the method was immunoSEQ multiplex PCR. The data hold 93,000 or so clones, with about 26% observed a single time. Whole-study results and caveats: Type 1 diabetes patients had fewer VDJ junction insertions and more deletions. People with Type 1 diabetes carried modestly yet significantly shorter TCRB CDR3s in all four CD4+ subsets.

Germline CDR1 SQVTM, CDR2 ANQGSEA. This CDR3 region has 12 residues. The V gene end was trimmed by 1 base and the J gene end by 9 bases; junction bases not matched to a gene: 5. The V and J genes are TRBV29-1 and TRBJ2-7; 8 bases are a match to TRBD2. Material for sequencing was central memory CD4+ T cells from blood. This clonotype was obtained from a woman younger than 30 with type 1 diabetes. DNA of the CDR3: TGCAGCGTTGAAGGAGCGGGAGATCGGCAGTACTTC. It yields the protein CSVEGAGDRQYF.